Reported below is one T cell receptor beta chain. The CDR3 is cut off 3 residues early in the read; its end comes from the germline J gene. The sample belongs to a study of T cells in women clearing cervical HPV infection. Study summary: Donors had HPV16-related CIN3 or worse; 2 had invasive cancer.

The ends were cut back, 0 bases at V and 0 bases at J, with 9 bases in the middle. The CDR3 spans 16 residues. CDR1 MGHRA and CDR2 YSYEKL come from the germline V gene. Method: immunoSEQ multiplex PCR; TCRdb's copy keeps in-frame clones and lacks some. The sample totals 25,000 to 35,000 clones. The source material was blood buffy coat. The clonotype originates from a woman between 18 and 69 years old with a cervical HPV16 infection that either progressed to CIN3+ or cleared (not recorded which). This sequence joins TRBV4-1 and TRBJ2-1; the D gene is possibly TRBD1 (5 bases). The sequenced CDR3 bases are TGCGCCAGCAGCCAAGAACACAGGAGCTCCTACAATGAG. It codes for CASSQEHRSSYNE. The CDR3 in its entirety is CASSQEHRSSYNEQFF.